This T cell receptor beta chain emerged from a study of Graves' ophthalmopathy and Graves' hyperthyroidism. Clinical symptoms, serum thyroxine, TRAb, thyroid ultrasound and orbital computed tomography were relied on for diagnosis. The PBMCs had their origin in 10 ml of fresh peripheral blood. Investigators amplified TCR beta CDR3 regions from RNA transcripts. After a first-round RT-PCR with HTBI primers, a second-round multiplex PCR was run. One entry per CDR3 protein, called by TCRdb with MiXCR from the multiplex PCR reads. The table has 350,000 or so distinct CDR3 sequences, 15% to 20% seen once. Many counts were recorded for this clonotype. Sequencing used peripheral blood. This receptor was obtained from an adult man with Graves' ophthalmopathy.

The CDR3 is CASSLGTGRNTEAFF. CDR3 sequence (DNA): TGTGCCAGCAGCTTAGGGACTGGGAGGAACACTGAAGCTTTCTTT. The J gene is TRBJ1-1, the V gene TRBV11-3; D ambiguous. This CDR3 has 15 residues. Germline V gene data show CDR1 as SGHNT and CDR2 as YENEEA. Trimming took 1 base from V and 1 from J, leaving 10 bases between them.